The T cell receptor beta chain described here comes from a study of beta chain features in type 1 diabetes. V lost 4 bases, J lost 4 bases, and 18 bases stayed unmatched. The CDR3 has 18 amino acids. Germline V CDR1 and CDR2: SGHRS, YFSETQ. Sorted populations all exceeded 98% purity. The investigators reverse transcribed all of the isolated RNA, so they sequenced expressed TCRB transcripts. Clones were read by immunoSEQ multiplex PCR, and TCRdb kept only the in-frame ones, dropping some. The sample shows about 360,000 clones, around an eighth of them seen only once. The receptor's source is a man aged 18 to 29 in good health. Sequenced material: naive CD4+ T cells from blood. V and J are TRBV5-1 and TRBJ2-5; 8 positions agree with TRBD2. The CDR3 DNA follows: TGCGCCAGCAGCCCCCCAAAGGGTGGAGCGGGAGACGGAGAGACCCAGTACTTC. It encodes CASSPPKGGAGDGETQYF.